The present T cell receptor beta chain was sequenced within a study of blood T cell repertoires in COVID-19. How the authors handled the data: Cell counts per sample came from amplifying reference gene primers. The repertoire was sequenced with immunoSEQ multiplex PCR; TCRdb's copy has only in-frame clones and lacks some. V, J and clone size derive from that table, while D and trimming were established from the DNA sequence. Here the sample spans about 68,000 clones, about 86% being singletons. Germline CDR1 and CDR2: MNHEY and SVGAGI. V lost 6 bases and J lost 8, with 16 bases in between. The CDR3 consists of 13 residues.

The V gene is TRBV6-5, the J gene TRBJ1-1; D is unresolved. This clonotype originated in a man aged 50-59 years with acute or convalescent COVID-19. The sample comprised peripheral blood. The CDR3 is CASSLGVVTEAFF. The CDR3 DNA reads as TGTGCCAGCAGCCTGGGAGTAGTGACCGAAGCTTTCTTT.